One and the same sample provided the 24 T cell receptor beta chains below, sequenced in a study of blood T cell repertoires in COVID-19. TCRdb keeps only in-frame clones here, not all; method: immunoSEQ multiplex PCR. The data show about 280,000 clones, roughly 88% seen once. The source material was PBMCs or T cells enriched from blood (not recorded which). Receptors were obtained from a woman in her 30s who had recovered from COVID-19.

CDR3 nucleotides: TGTGCCAGCAGCTCGGGGGGGCAAGTTGAAGCTTTCTTT. It codes for CASSSGGQVEAFF. J is TRBJ1-1 and V is TRBV7-8, with D possibly matching TRBD1 (6 bases). CDR1 SGHVS and CDR2 FQNEAQ come from the germline V gene. The CDR3 is made up of 13 amino acids. Trimming removed 4 bases from V and 7 bases from J, with 13 bases in between. The complete variable domain, with remaining parts taken from reference TRBV7-8 and TRBJ1-1, reads GAGVSQSPRYKVAKRGQDVALRCDPISGHVSLFWYQQALGQGPEFLTYFQNEAQLDKSGLPSDRFFAERPEGSVSTLKIQRTQQEDSAVYLCASSSGGQVEAFFGQGTRLTVV.

The rearrangement links TRBV7-9 to TRBJ2-3; the match to TRBD2 covers 11 bases. CDR1 SEHNR and CDR2 FQNEAQ come from the germline V gene (reference sequence). This CDR3 comprises 15 residues. V was pared by 3 bases and J by 1 base, with 0 bases of the junction left unmatched. This chain's CDR3 is CASSLGLAGTDTQYF. CDR3 nucleotides: TGTGCCAGCAGCTTGGGACTAGCGGGCACAGATACGCAGTATTTT.

Only a few counts were recorded for this clone. The V and J genes are TRBV30 and TRBJ1-2; 7 bases line up with TRBD1. Germline V gene data show CDR1 as GTSNPN and CDR2 as SVGIG (reference sequence). With V trimmed by 2 bases and J by 6 bases, 6 bases remained unmatched. The length of the CDR3 is 13 residues. DNA for the CDR3: TGTGCCTGGAGTCCCAGGGGGTTAAATGGCTACACCTTC. It specifies CAWSPRGLNGYTF. Using reference TRBV30 and TRBJ1-2 for the parts outside the CDR3, the full variable domain is SQTIHQWPATLVQPVGSPLSLECTVEGTSNPNLYWYRQAAGRGLQLLFYSVGIGQISSEVPQNLSASRPQDRQFILSSKKLLLSDSGFYLCAWSPRGLNGYTFGSGTRLTVV.

The chain carries TRBV5-1 and TRBJ2-5; 14 bases align to TRBD2. V shed 4 bases and J 4 bases; nucleotides not matched to a gene: 9. Germline V gives CDR1 SGHRS, CDR2 YFSETQ. The length of the CDR3 is 17 residues. The CDR3 here is CASSRGLAGETRETQYF. CDR3 in DNA: TGCGCCAGCAGCCGGGGACTAGCGGGGGAAACTAGAGAGACCCAGTACTTC.

This chain connects TRBV7-3 to TRBJ2-1; 7 nucleotides line up with TRBD2. Germline CDR1 and CDR2: SGHTA and FQGTGA. This CDR3 is 15 amino acids long. J was trimmed by 7 bases and V by 3 bases; bases with no gene match: 9. CDR3 coding DNA: TGTGCCAGCAGCTTGAGCGGGGTTAACTTAAATGAGCAGTTCTTC. Its protein product is CASSLSGVNLNEQFF.

V usage is TRBV3-1 (or the pseudogene TRBV3-2) and J usage is TRBJ2-1; TRBD2 is a possible D gene (6 bases). The length of the CDR3 is 15 residues. Trimming shortened V by 4 bases and J by 6 bases, and 16 bases separated the two germline ends. Germline V CDR1 and CDR2: LGHDT, YNNKEL (reference sequence). CDR3 nucleotide sequence: TGTGCCAGCAGCCCCCCTCCGGGAGATATCAATGAGCAGTTCTTC. Protein: CASSPPPGDINEQFF.

The chain employs TRBV27 and TRBJ2-7; TRBD2 aligns across 11 bases. This CDR3 is 14 amino acids long. CDR1 is MNHEY, CDR2 SMNVEV, per germline (reference sequence). The V gene end was trimmed by 5 bases and the J gene end by 3 bases; junction bases not matched to a gene: 3. CDR3 DNA: TGTGCCAGCAGTCGACTAGCGGGGTACTACGAGCAGTACTTC. Protein: CASSRLAGYYEQYF.

The chain recombines TRBV5-1 with TRBJ1-6; 9 bases match TRBD1. The CDR3 sequence is 12 residues long. The V and J ends lost 7 bases and 7 bases, in that order; junction bases with no gene match: 0. Per germline, CDR1 SGHRS and CDR2 YFSETQ. The CDR3 loop is CASGQGNSPLHF. The CDR3 region has the DNA TGCGCCAGCGGACAGGGGAATTCACCCCTCCACTTT.

The genes are TRBV28 and TRBJ1-2; possibly TRBD1 for D (5 bases). Germline CDR1 MDHEN, CDR2 SYDVKM. The CDR3 is made up of 11 amino acids. V dropped 5 bases and J dropped 8 bases, with 9 bases sitting between them. The CDR3 nucleotides read TGTGCCAGCAGTCCCCGGGGGGGCTACACCTTC. It yields the protein CASSPRGGYTF.

The chain uses TRBV18 and TRBJ1-2, with D possibly being TRBD1 (6 bases). This CDR3 is 20 amino acids long. Deletions cut 1 base from V and 0 bases from J, with 24 bases between. Germline lookup yields CDR1 KGHSH and CDR2 LQKENI. For the CDR3, the DNA is TGTGCCAGCTCACCACTGAGAAAGACAGGCACAACACCAGCTAACTATGGCTACACCTTC. Its translation is CASSPLRKTGTTPANYGYTF.

The chain is built from TRBV11-2 and TRBJ1-3, with D hard to call. This CDR3 is 13 amino acids long. V shed 3 bases and J shed 0 bases, with 3 bases lying between them. Germline CDR1 is SGHAT and CDR2 is FQNNGV. CDR3 region: CASSLSSGNTIYF. The CDR3 DNA is TGTGCCAGCAGCTTGAGCTCTGGAAACACCATATATTTT. The full variable domain, with the rest looked up from reference TRBV11-2 and TRBJ1-3, is EAGVAQSPRYKIIEKRQSVAFWCNPISGHATLYWYQQILGQGPKLLIQFQNNGVVDDSQLPKDRFSAERLKGVDSTLKIQPAKLEDSAVYLCASSLSSGNTIYFGEGSWLTVV.

This clone was recorded once. This chain links TRBV11-2 with TRBJ1-2; tentative D call: TRBD1 (5 bases). The V end was cut by 5 bases, the J end by 4 bases, with 17 bases between. CDR3 size: 15 residues. Germline V gives CDR1 SGHAT, CDR2 FQNNGV. CDR3 nucleotides: TGTGCCAGCAGCGTAGGACCAGGGCTTAGCTATGGCTACACCTTC. It encodes CASSVGPGLSYGYTF.

The genes are TRBV27 and TRBJ1-5; the D is unclear. The V gene lost 5 bases and the J gene lost 9 bases, with 20 bases spanning the gap. Germline CDR1 reads MNHEY; CDR2 reads SMNVEV (reference sequence). This CDR3 contains 15 residues. The DNA of the CDR3 is TGTGCCAGCAGTCCCGAGCCCCTAATCGATAGGCCCCAGCATTTT. Protein: CASSPEPLIDRPQHF.

The chain joins TRBV27 to TRBJ2-3; 9 positions match TRBD2. This CDR3 is 14 amino acids long. V lost 8 bases to trimming and J lost 8 bases; unmatched junction nucleotides: 11. Per germline, CDR1 MNHEY and CDR2 SMNVEV (reference sequence). In nucleotides, the CDR3 is TGTGCCAGCTTCCGCGGGGGGGTTTTTGGTACGCAGTATTTT. Its protein product is CASFRGGVFGTQYF.

This chain uses TRBV6-1 with TRBJ1-2; D may be TRBD1 (6 bases). Germline V lookup: CDR1 MNHNS, CDR2 SASEGT. V was clipped by 0 bases and J by 3 bases, with 11 bases between them. The CDR3 has 15 amino acids. CDR3 bases: TGTGCCAGCAGTGAAGCCCCAGGGGCGGACTATGGCTACACCTTC. Protein product: CASSEAPGADYGYTF.

The chain joins TRBV28 to TRBJ2-7, with TRBD1 matching over 7 bases. Germline trimming cut 3 bases from V and 2 bases from J; bases unmatched to any gene: 4. Germline CDR1 is MDHEN and CDR2 is SYDVKM. This CDR3 is 14 amino acids long. CDR3 sequence reads: CASSLTGQTYEQYF. The CDR3 DNA reads as TGTGCCAGCAGTTTGACGGGACAGACCTACGAGCAGTACTTC.

This rearrangement joins TRBV27 to TRBJ2-7; 7 bases fit TRBD1. The CDR3 has 11 residues. Germline CDR1 and CDR2: MNHEY and SMNVEV (reference sequence). V dropped 7 bases and J dropped 5; count of bases not matched to a gene: 2. CDR3 residues: CASIRGHEQYF. The CDR3 nucleotides read TGTGCCAGCATAAGGGGGCACGAGCAGTACTTC.

This clone has only one observation. V and J are TRBV18 and TRBJ2-6, with TRBD1 as a possible D gene (6 bases). Germline CDR1 and CDR2: KGHSH and LQKENI. V lost 6 bases and J lost 0, with 15 bases in between. This CDR3 spans 17 amino acids. The CDR3 region is CASSYREMHSGANVLTF. CDR3 nucleotide sequence: TGTGCCAGCTCTTACAGGGAAATGCACTCTGGGGCCAACGTCCTGACTTTC.

J is TRBJ1-1 and V is TRBV29-1; D possibly corresponds to TRBD1 (5 bases). Trimming removed 4 bases at V and 11 bases at J, with 20 bases between. Germline V gives CDR1 SQVTM, CDR2 ANQGSEA. CDR3 size: 13 residues. The CDR3 nucleotides are TGCAGCGTTGTGCCCCGACAGATCCGGAACGCTTTCTTT. Its protein product is CSVVPRQIRNAFF.

The rearrangement links TRBV27 to TRBJ2-1, with D tentatively TRBD2 (6 bases). V gave up 8 bases and J gave up 1 base, with 18 bases separating them. Germline V gene lookup returns CDR1 MNHEY and CDR2 SMNVEV (reference sequence). This CDR3 spans 16 amino acids. CDR3 residues: CASLKEGPGSYNEQFF. The DNA of the CDR3 is TGTGCCAGCCTCAAGGAGGGGCCGGGATCCTACAATGAGCAGTTCTTC.

The rearrangement joins TRBV6-5 to TRBJ1-2; D call uncertain. Trimming shortened V by 2 bases and J by 8 bases, and 21 bases separated the two germline ends. Germline values: CDR1 MNHEY, CDR2 SVGAGI. The CDR3 has 16 amino acids. Written as DNA, the CDR3 is TGTGCCAGCAGTTACCGTCCCCAGGTCCCGGCACACGGCTACACCTTC. Translating gives CASSYRPQVPAHGYTF.

This chain connects TRBV27 to TRBJ1-6; D is ambiguous. CDR3 size: 13 residues. Germline V gene sequence: CDR1 MNHEY, CDR2 SMNVEV (reference sequence). V was pared by 4 bases and J by 17 bases, with 18 bases between. This CDR3 reads CASSSSPPAEVHF. The CDR3 bases are TGTGCCAGCAGTTCCTCCCCACCAGCGGAGGTCCACTTT.

In DNA form, the CDR3 reads TGTGCCACCCTCTCCGGGGCTAACTATGGCTACACCTTC. Translation: CATLSGANYGYTF. The V call is TRBV10-3, the J call TRBJ1-2; D ambiguous. V was shortened by 10 bases and J by 0 bases, with 12 bases between the two germline ends. CDR3 size: 13 residues. CDR1 and CDR2 (germline): ENHRY, SYGVKD.

The chain's CDR3 is CASSLYPFESSYNSPLHF. The CDR3 coding sequence is TGTGCCAGCAGCTTATACCCCTTTGAGAGCTCCTATAATTCACCCCTCCACTTT. This rearrangement joins TRBV11-3 to TRBJ1-6, with D hard to call. The CDR3 has 18 residues. CDR1 is SGHNT, CDR2 YENEEA, per germline. V was cut by 2 bases and J by 0 bases, with 14 bases left in between.